A selection of T cell receptor beta chains follows, all from one sample in a study of regulatory T cells in long-lasting Graves disease. MiXCR, applied by TCRdb to the multiplex PCR reads, yields one record per CDR3 protein. Of a few hundred thousand distinct CDR3 sequences detected, roughly 24% appear once; the ten largest clones hold 25% to 30%. The material was peripheral blood mononuclear cells (PBMCs), obtained when the disease was refractory, from a patient treated with antithyroid drugs. The receptor set was obtained from a woman aged 40 to 55 with Graves disease. Each CDR3 is given with its conserved first and last residue. The D gene is left open where the match is weak. For some rows the clone size is stated as once, few or many, or as a class when expanded; others skip it.

v_gene,d_gene,j_gene,abundance,CDR3nt,CDR3aa
TRBV20-1,-,TRBJ1-1,-,TGCAGTGCTAGACAGGGAGTAAACACTGAAGCTTTCTTT,CSARQGVNTEAFF
TRBV12-3/TRBV12-4,-,TRBJ1-1,many,TGTGCCAGCACCCCAACCGGGGGCGTCACTGAAGCTTTCTTT,CASTPTGGVTEAFF
TRBV6-2/TRBV6-3,TRBD2,TRBJ2-1,-,TGTGCCAGCACCCCGACTAGCCCCTACCGTAACAATGAGCAGTTCTTC,CASTPTSPYRNNEQFF
TRBV11-2,-,TRBJ2-6,-,TGTGCCAGCAGCCCGCCCAGGATCTCTGGGGCCAACGTCCTGACTTTC,CASSPPRISGANVLTF
TRBV11-2,-,TRBJ2-2,many,TGTGCCAGCAGCTTAGATTACCGGGCGAACACCGGGGAGCTGTTTTTT,CASSLDYRANTGELFF
TRBV15,-,TRBJ2-7,many,TGTGCCACCAGCAGAGATGCCGGACCCGGGTACGAGCAGTACTTC,CATSRDAGPGYEQYF
TRBV3-1,-,TRBJ2-5,-,TGTGCCAGCAGCCAAGGTGTAATAGTGCCGACCCAAGAGACCCAGTACTTC,CASSQGVIVPTQETQYF
TRBV29-1,TRBD1,TRBJ1-2,few,TGCAGCGTCGTGACAGGGAACTATGGCTACACCTTC,CSVVTGNYGYTF
TRBV29-1,TRBD2,TRBJ2-1,many,TGCAGCGTCGAAGGGCCTAGCGGGAGGGTAAATGAGCAGTTCTTC,CSVEGPSGRVNEQFF
TRBV2,-,TRBJ1-5,many,TGTGCCAGCAGTGAAGAGGAGGCCTCCTTCAGCAATCAGCCCCAGCATTTT,CASSEEEASFSNQPQHF
TRBV28,TRBD1,TRBJ1-5,-,TGTGCCAGCACACTGAGTGGGGCAGGGGGTATCGAACAGCCCCAGCATTTT,CASTLSGAGGIEQPQHF
TRBV2,TRBD1,TRBJ2-4,many,TGTGCCAGCAGTTTGGGGACAGGGGGGATCAAAAACATTCAGTACTTC,CASSLGTGGIKNIQYF
TRBV27,-,TRBJ1-1,many,TGTGCCAGCAGTTTAGTGATGAACACTGAAGCTTTCTTT,CASSLVMNTEAFF
TRBV11-2,TRBD1,TRBJ2-7,few,TGTGCCAGCAGCTTAGGGGCAGGGGGAGACTACGAGCAGTACTTC,CASSLGAGGDYEQYF
TRBV28,TRBD2,TRBJ2-2,many,TGTGCCAGCAGTTACCTTATGACTAGCGAAACGCCTCATGGGGAGCTGTTTTTT,CASSYLMTSETPHGELFF
TRBV11-2,-,TRBJ1-3,-,TGTGCCAGCAGTAGTGGACGAGGGAGAGGAAACACCATATATTTT,CASSSGRGRGNTIYF
TRBV6-5,-,TRBJ1-3,many,TGTGCCAGCAGTTACGCAAATTCTGGAAACACCATATATTTT,CASSYANSGNTIYF
TRBV15,TRBD1,TRBJ2-2,many,TGTGCCACCAGCAGAGGGACAGGGGACACCGGGGAGCTGTTTTTT,CATSRGTGDTGELFF
TRBV9,TRBD2,TRBJ2-4,-,TGTGCCAGCAGCCCCCAAACCTTGGAGCGGGGACTAGCCAAAAACATTCAGTACTTC,CASSPQTLERGLAKNIQYF
TRBV29-1,-,TRBJ2-1,few,TGCAGCGTCAAGGGGGGAAACAATGAGCAGTTCTTC,CSVKGGNNEQFF
TRBV7-9,-,TRBJ2-2,-,TGTGCCAGCAGCTCCACTACTCTAGGGTCCGGGGAGCTGTTTTTT,CASSSTTLGSGELFF
TRBV7-6,-,TRBJ2-3,-,TGTGCCAGCACCACCGGGGCGGGGTCATCTTGGGATACGCAGTATTTT,CASTTGAGSSWDTQYF
TRBV7-9,TRBD2,TRBJ2-5,many,TGTGCCAGCAGCTTGGGGACTAGCGGAATAGAGACCCAGTACTTC,CASSLGTSGIETQYF
TRBV29-1,-,TRBJ1-1,-,TGCAGCGTTGATATTGCAGGGGTATGGCACACTGAAGCTTTCTTT,CSVDIAGVWHTEAFF
TRBV11-2,-,TRBJ2-2,few,TGTGCCAGCAGCTCGATGACAGATTTGCCTGGTACCGGGGAGCTGTTTTTT,CASSSMTDLPGTGELFF
TRBV28,TRBD1,TRBJ2-1,-,TGTGCCAGCCGAACAGGGGGCGTGTACAATGAGCAGTTCTTC,CASRTGGVYNEQFF
TRBV19,-,TRBJ2-7,-,TGTGCCAGTAGTGACGGTCCGGACCACGAGCAGTACTTC,CASSDGPDHEQYF
TRBV29-1,-,TRBJ1-1,-,TGCAGCGTTGAAAGGATTCTTGCCGGGGGGCCCTACTCCACTGAAGCTTTCTTT,CSVERILAGGPYSTEAFF
TRBV3-1,TRBD2,TRBJ2-7,-,TGTGCCAGCAGCCAAGGTACTAGCGGGAGGGCCTACGAGCAGTACTTC,CASSQGTSGRAYEQYF
TRBV28,-,TRBJ1-6,-,TGTGCCAGCAGTTTATTTGGGGAGGGTAATTCACCCCTCCACTTT,CASSLFGEGNSPLHF
TRBV6-2/TRBV6-3,TRBD2,TRBJ2-4,once,TGTGCCAGCAGTTGCGGGGGGCTAGCCAAACACATTCAGTACTTC,CASSCGGLAKHIQYF
TRBV7-8,-,TRBJ2-7,few,TGTGCCAGCAGCTACGATTCGGCCCTCTCCTACGAGCAGTACTTC,CASSYDSALSYEQYF
TRBV20-1,-,TRBJ2-4,few,TGCAGTGCCCCCCGGGAATTCCCGTCCTTAGCCAAAAACATTCAGTACTTC,CSAPREFPSLAKNIQYF
TRBV3-1,TRBD1,TRBJ2-7,-,TGTGCCAGCAGCCAAGGAGACAGGGTACACGAGCAGTACTTC,CASSQGDRVHEQYF
TRBV5-1,-,TRBJ1-4,many,TGCGCCAGCAGGTCGACGTTCCGTGGGGAAAAACTGTTTTTT,CASRSTFRGEKLFF
TRBV7-9,-,TRBJ2-5,many,TGTGCCAGCAGCTTAGTAACGACCCAAGAGACCCAGTACTTC,CASSLVTTQETQYF
TRBV2,-,TRBJ1-2,many,TGTGCCAGCAGCGAGCCGACGAGGGCTGAGGGCTACACCTTC,CASSEPTRAEGYTF